The sequence of this TCR beta chain was determined in a study of T cells in localized non-small cell lung cancer. The study, taken as a whole, reports: T cell clonality was highest in uninvolved adjacent lung, above tumor. Adjacent lung exhibited a median of about 57 among the 100 most abundant tumor clones. An association was observed between higher blood T cell density and longer overall survival.

Generated by immunoSEQ multiplex PCR, the TCRdb table keeps only in-frame clones and is missing some. Among 50,000 to 65,000 clones, about 78% were seen once, and the ten largest hold more than 4%. This clone was detected only a few times. What it recognizes is unknown. This TCR was sampled from a woman aged 40-69 years with stage II lung adenocarcinoma. This specimen was PBMCs, taken before any cancer treatment.

CDR3 bases: TGTGCCAGCAGCCTAAAGCCACCGGGACAGGGGTATAATTCACCCCTCCACTTT. Translating it yields CASSLKPPGQGYNSPLHF. The chain recombines TRBV7-3 with TRBJ1-6; 10 bases are a match to TRBD1. The CDR3 loop spans 18 amino acids. V was clipped by 5 bases and J by 4 bases; unmatched bases: 11. The germline V gene encodes CDR1 SGHTA and CDR2 FQGTGA.